The 10 T cell receptor beta chains given below trace back to one sample, sequenced in a study of T cell responses to AZD1222 COVID-19 vaccine. The repertoire was sequenced with immunoSEQ multiplex PCR; TCRdb's copy has only in-frame clones and lacks some. The table has 90,000 to 150,000 clones, around 90% seen once; the top ten hold 4% to 5%. The sample in question was peripheral blood, obtained 28 days after the second dose of the MenACWY control vaccine. These receptor sequences come from an adult who received the MenACWY meningococcal vaccine as a control.

The rearrangement links TRBV2 to TRBJ2-5; D may match TRBD1 or TRBD2 (5 bases each). The CDR3 runs 15 residues. V lost 8 bases, J lost 2 bases, and 18 bases lay in between. Germline values: CDR1 SNHLY, CDR2 FYNNEI. The CDR3 coding sequence is TGTGCCAGCGGCTCCTCCGGGGCCTCACAAGAGACCCAGTACTTC. This sequence encodes CASGSSGASQETQYF.

This chain uses TRBV5-6 with TRBJ1-6; D unclear. The CDR3 extends over 12 amino acids. Deletions cut 2 bases from V and 10 bases from J, with 7 bases between. Germline assignment: CDR1 SGHDT and CDR2 YYEEEE. CDR3 sequence reads: CASSFLRSPLHF. CDR3 coding DNA: TGTGCCAGCAGCTTTTTAAGATCACCCCTCCACTTT.

The J gene is TRBJ2-2, the V gene TRBV4-2; no clear D gene. V was shortened by 4 bases and J by 6 bases, with 15 bases between the two germline ends. Per germline, CDR1 LGHNA and CDR2 YNFKEQ. CDR3 length: 15 residues. The CDR3 DNA is TGTGCCAGCAGCCTTTCAACCCTCCAGGCCGGGGAGCTGTTTTTT. Translated: CASSLSTLQAGELFF.

This chain uses TRBV7-2 with TRBJ2-1, with 12 bases that match TRBD2. This CDR3 region has 16 residues. V lost 0 bases to trimming and J lost 13 bases; unmatched junction nucleotides: 10. CDR1 and CDR2 (germline): SGHTA, FQGNSA. In DNA, the CDR3 is TGTGCCAGCAGCTTAGCGAGGACTAGCGGGACTTTTGGCCAGTTCTTC. This encodes CASSLARTSGTFGQFF.

V and J are TRBV18 and TRBJ2-1; 12 bases agree with TRBD2. The CDR3 extends over 20 amino acids. J gave up 0 bases and V 4 bases, and 13 bases lay outside the gene matches. Germline lookup yields CDR1 KGHSH and CDR2 LQKENI. CDR3 coding DNA: TGTGCCAGCTCACGAGGACTACTAGCGGGAGGACCCAGCTCCTACAATGAGCAGTTCTTC. It encodes CASSRGLLAGGPSSYNEQFF. Looking up the rest from reference TRBV18 and TRBJ2-1 gives the full variable domain: NAGVMQNPRHLVRRRGQEARLRCSPMKGHSHVYWYRQLPEEGLKFMVYLQKENIIDESGMPKERFSAEFPKEGPSILRIQQVVRGDSAAYFCASSRGLLAGGPSSYNEQFFGPGTRLTVL.

The J gene is TRBJ2-1, the V gene TRBV2; 11 nucleotides line up with TRBD2. Germline lookup yields CDR1 SNHLY and CDR2 FYNNEI. The length of the CDR3 is 14 residues. J was trimmed by 11 bases and V by 2 bases; bases with no gene match: 5. CDR3 amino acids: CASSELAGGLKQFF. In DNA, the CDR3 is TGTGCCAGCAGTGAACTAGCGGGAGGACTTAAGCAGTTCTTC.

The chain joins TRBV7-7 to TRBJ2-2; D gene uncertain. V lost 2 bases, J lost 0 bases, and 7 bases lay in between. The CDR3 is made up of 15 amino acids. The germline gives CDR1 SSHAT, CDR2 FNYEAQ (reference sequence). The CDR3 nucleotides read TGTGCCAGCAGCTTATTTGCGACGAACACCGGGGAGCTGTTTTTT. This gives the protein CASSLFATNTGELFF.

The V and J genes are TRBV4-2 and TRBJ1-4; 7 bases align to TRBD1. Trimming cost V 2 bases and J 5 bases; bases outside gene matches: 5. Germline V lookup: CDR1 LGHNA, CDR2 YNFKEQ. The CDR3 is 15 residues long. CDR3 protein: CASSQSPTGNEKLFF. In DNA, the CDR3 is TGTGCCAGCAGCCAATCCCCGACAGGGAATGAAAAACTGTTTTTT.

The chain joins TRBV13 to TRBJ2-7; a weak D match, TRBD2 (6 bases). Germline values: CDR1 PRHDT, CDR2 FYEKMQ (reference sequence). V lost 8 bases to trimming and J lost 0 bases, with 11 bases between them. The length of the CDR3 is 13 residues. CDR3 bases: TGTGCCAGCTCCAGGACTAACTCCTACGAGCAGTACTTC. The encoded protein is CASSRTNSYEQYF.

The CDR3 sequence: CAITGAAISYEQYF. The CDR3 DNA reads as TGTGCCATCACGGGGGCAGCCATATCCTACGAGCAGTACTTC. V is TRBV28 and J is TRBJ2-7; D possibly uses TRBD1 or TRBD2 (6 bases each). V was trimmed by 10 bases and J by 1 base, leaving 17 bases between them. The CDR3 covers 14 residues. The germline CDR1 and CDR2 sequences are MDHEN and SYDVKM.